Shown below are 4 T cell receptor beta chains from a single sample sequenced in a study of cytomegalovirus exposure and HLA in healthy donors. PCR primers comprised 60 Vbeta and 13 Jbeta primers. Assay: immunoSEQ multiplex PCR; the TCRdb copy retains only in-frame clones and omits some. This table holds 85,000 to 100,000 clones, roughly 86% found once. The sample taken for sequencing was PBMCs. The source is a woman under 30 in good health and CMV-seropositive.

The CDR3, as DNA: TGTGCCAGCAGCGCGCCTGCTAGCGGGAGTTTTACAGATACGCAGTATTTT. Encoded protein: CASSAPASGSFTDTQYF. The chain couples TRBV7-2 to TRBJ2-3, with TRBD2 matching over 10 bases. The germline V gene has CDR1 SGHTA and CDR2 FQGNSA. V was clipped by 5 bases and J by 3 bases; unmatched bases: 11. The CDR3 sequence is 17 residues long.

This clone was observed a few times. V is TRBV5-1 and J is TRBJ1-4; 12 nucleotides align to TRBD1. V trimming: 4 bases; J trimming: 7 bases; junction bases outside the gene matches: 11. Per germline, CDR1 SGHRS and CDR2 YFSETQ. The CDR3 length is 17 residues. The CDR3 protein is CASSVRDRGRIGEKLFF. CDR3 coding DNA: TGCGCCAGCAGCGTCCGGGACAGGGGGCGCATAGGTGAAAAACTGTTTTTT.

The chain couples TRBV6-5 to TRBJ2-2; tentatively, D is TRBD2 (5 bases). The CDR3 has 14 residues. Trimming pared 6 bases from V and 6 bases from J, leaving 14 bases between. CDR1 and CDR2 from the germline V gene are MNHEY and SVGAGI. This CDR3 is CASRTNALAGELFF. The CDR3 coding sequence is TGTGCCAGCAGGACTAACGCGTTGGCCGGGGAGCTGTTTTTT.

The genes are TRBV6-1 and TRBJ2-6; D is possibly TRBD2 (5 bases). Trimming shortened V by 2 bases and J by 2 bases, and 7 bases separated the two germline ends. CDR3 length: 15 residues. CDR1 is MNHNS and CDR2 is SASEGT in the germline V gene. CDR3 amino acids: CASSESGTGANVLTF. The CDR3 region has the DNA TGTGCCAGCAGTGAATCCGGGACTGGGGCCAACGTCCTGACTTTC.